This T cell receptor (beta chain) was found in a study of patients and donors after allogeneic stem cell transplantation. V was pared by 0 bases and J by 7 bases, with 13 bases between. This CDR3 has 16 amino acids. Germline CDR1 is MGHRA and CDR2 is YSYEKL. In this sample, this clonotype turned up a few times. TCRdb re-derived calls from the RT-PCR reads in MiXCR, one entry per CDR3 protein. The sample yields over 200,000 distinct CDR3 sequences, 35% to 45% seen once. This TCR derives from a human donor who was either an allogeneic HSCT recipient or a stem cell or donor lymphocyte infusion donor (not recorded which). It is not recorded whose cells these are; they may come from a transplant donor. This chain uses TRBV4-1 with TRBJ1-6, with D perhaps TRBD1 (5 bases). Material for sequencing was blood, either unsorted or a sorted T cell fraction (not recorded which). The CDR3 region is CASSQEGNRMNSPLHF. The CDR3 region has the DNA TGCGCCAGCAGCCAAGAGGGCAACAGGATGAATTCACCCCTCCACTTT.